This TCR beta chain originates from a study of PD-1 blockade in classical Hodgkin lymphoma. With no exception, relapse followed autologous stem cell transplantation in all patients, and brentuximab vedotin exposure varied. Classification of best responses gave complete response, partial response or progressive disease. The protocol was immunoSEQ multiplex PCR, while the TCRdb copy is restricted to in-frame clones and leaves out a portion. The sample lists 20,000 to 25,000 clones, about 78% occurring once. Deletions cut 3 bases from V and 0 bases from J, with 13 bases between. In germline, CDR1 is SGHDT, CDR2 YYEEEE. CDR3 size: 15 residues.

The sample in question was peripheral blood mononuclear cells (PBMCs), obtained before the second cycle of nivolumab. The chain couples TRBV5-6 to TRBJ2-7, with D perhaps assigned TRBD1 or TRBD2 (6 bases each). This clonotype was sampled from a human donor with classical Hodgkin lymphoma. The CDR3 is CASSSRGAYSYEQYF. The CDR3 coding sequence is TGTGCCAGCAGCTCGAGGGGGGCCTACTCCTACGAGCAGTACTTC.